This TCR beta chain was documented in a study of cytomegalovirus exposure and HLA in healthy donors. Profiling relied on immunoSEQ multiplex PCR, and the TCRdb table lists in-frame clones only, not all of them. The top ten hold approximately 3% of the sample, which has 70,000 to 75,000 clones, around 94% seen once. Looked up from germline, CDR1 is LGHNA and CDR2 is YNFKEQ. Trimming stripped 1 base from V and 8 bases from J, with 15 bases between. The CDR3 has 16 amino acids. The sequence derives from a woman under 30 in good health and CMV-seropositive. V and J are TRBV4-2 and TRBJ1-6; D call uncertain. The sample comprised PBMCs. CDR3 region: CASSQVSGREDSPLHF. CDR3 in DNA: TGTGCCAGCAGCCAAGTATCCGGGAGGGAGGATTCACCCCTCCACTTT.